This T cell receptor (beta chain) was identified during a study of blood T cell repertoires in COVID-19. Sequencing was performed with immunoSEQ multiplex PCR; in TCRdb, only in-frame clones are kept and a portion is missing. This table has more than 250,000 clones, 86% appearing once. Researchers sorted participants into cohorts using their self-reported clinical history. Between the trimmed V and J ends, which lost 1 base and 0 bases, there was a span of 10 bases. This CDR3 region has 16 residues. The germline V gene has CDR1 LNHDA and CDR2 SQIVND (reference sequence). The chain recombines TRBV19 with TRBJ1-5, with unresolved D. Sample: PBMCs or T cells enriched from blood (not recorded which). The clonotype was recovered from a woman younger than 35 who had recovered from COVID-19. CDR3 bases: TGTGCCAGTAGTATAGTCGGGGATTATAGCAATCAGCCCCAGCATTTT. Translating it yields CASSIVGDYSNQPQHF.